This T cell receptor beta chain was identified in a study of memory CD4+ T cells and cytomegalovirus serostatus. Study summary: This sample comes from healthy Belgian adults, 9 CMV seropositive, approximately 25 seronegative.

The sort gate was single viable CD3+CD4+CD8-CD45RO+ cells for memory CD4+ T cells. Serostatus was set by detecting CMV pp150, pp28, p38, p52 IgG. Notes on this clone: The antigen is unknown.

General study results and limits: Each of 55 to 80 CMV-associated TCRbeta sequences occurred in one to five individuals.

In the original workflow: Out-of-frame sequences were removed, leaving a few million distinct TCRbeta sequences. Some clones are missing from TCRdb's copy, which holds only in-frame ones; the method was immunoSEQ multiplex PCR. The V and J calls and clone size are taken from that table; D and trimming were inferred from the DNA. Of some 26,000 clones listed, around 72% are singletons. Germline-derived CDR1 and CDR2 are SNHLY and FYNNEI. Trimming pared 6 bases from V and 3 bases from J, leaving 14 bases between. The CDR3 runs 14 residues. The receptor's source is an adult in good health and CMV-seronegative. This sequence joins TRBV2 and TRBJ1-2, with a possible D match to TRBD1 (6 bases). The specimen was memory CD4+ T cells from blood. For the CDR3, the DNA is TGTGCCAGCAGCCCGACAGGACAGCACTATGGCTACACCTTC. Its protein product is CASSPTGQHYGYTF.